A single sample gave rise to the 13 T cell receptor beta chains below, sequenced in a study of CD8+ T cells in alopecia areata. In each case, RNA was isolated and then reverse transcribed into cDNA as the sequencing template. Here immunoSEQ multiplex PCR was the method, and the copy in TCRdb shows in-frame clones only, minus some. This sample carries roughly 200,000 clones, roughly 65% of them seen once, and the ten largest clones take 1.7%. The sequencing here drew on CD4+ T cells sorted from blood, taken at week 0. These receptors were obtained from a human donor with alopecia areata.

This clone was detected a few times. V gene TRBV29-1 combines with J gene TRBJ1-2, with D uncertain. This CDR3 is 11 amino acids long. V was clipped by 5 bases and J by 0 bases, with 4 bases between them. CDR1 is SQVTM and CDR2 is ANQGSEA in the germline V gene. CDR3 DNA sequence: TGCAGCGTTTCGACTAACTATGGCTACACCTTC. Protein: CSVSTNYGYTF.

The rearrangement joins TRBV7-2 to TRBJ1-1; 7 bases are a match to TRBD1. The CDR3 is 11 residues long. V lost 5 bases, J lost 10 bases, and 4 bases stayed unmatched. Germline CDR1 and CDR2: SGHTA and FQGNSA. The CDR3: CASSPQGGAFF. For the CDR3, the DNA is TGTGCCAGCAGCCCTCAGGGGGGAGCTTTCTTT.

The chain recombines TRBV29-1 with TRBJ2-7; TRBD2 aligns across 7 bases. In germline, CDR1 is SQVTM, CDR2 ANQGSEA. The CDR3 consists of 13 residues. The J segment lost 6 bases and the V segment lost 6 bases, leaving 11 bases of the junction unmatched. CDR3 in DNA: TGCAGCGTAGCGGGGATAGCGTCGGGCGAGCAGTACTTC. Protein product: CSVAGIASGEQYF.

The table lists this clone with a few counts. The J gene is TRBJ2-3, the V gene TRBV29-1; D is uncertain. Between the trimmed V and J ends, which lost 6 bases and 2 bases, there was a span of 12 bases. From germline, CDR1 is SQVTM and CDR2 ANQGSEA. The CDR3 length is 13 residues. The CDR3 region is CSVRTVFTDTQYF. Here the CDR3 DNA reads TGCAGCGTCAGAACAGTCTTCACAGATACGCAGTATTTT.

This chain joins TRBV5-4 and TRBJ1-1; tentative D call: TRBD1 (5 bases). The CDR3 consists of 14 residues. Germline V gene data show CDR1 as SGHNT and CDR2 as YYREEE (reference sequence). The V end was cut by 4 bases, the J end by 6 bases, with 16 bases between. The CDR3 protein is CASSGTSGNPEAFF. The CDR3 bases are TGTGCCAGCAGCGGGACGTCGGGAAACCCTGAAGCTTTCTTT.

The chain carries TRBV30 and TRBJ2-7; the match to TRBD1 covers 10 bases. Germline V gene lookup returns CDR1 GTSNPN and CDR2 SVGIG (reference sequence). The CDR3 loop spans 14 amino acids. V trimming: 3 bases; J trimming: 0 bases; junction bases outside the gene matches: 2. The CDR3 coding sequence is TGTGCCTGGAGGGGACAGGGGACCTCCTACGAGCAGTACTTC. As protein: CAWRGQGTSYEQYF.

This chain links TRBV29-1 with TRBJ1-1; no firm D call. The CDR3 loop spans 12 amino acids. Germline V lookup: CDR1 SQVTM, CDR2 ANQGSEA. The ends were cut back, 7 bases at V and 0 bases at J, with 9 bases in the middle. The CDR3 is CSALGVNTEAFF. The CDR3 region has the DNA TGCAGCGCCTTGGGAGTGAACACTGAAGCTTTCTTT.

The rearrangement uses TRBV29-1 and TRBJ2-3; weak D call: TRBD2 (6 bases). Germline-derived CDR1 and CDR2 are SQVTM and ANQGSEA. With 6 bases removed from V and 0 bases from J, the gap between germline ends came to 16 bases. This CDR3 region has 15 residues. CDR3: CSVATSHSSTDTQYF. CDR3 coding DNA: TGCAGCGTGGCGACTAGTCACTCTAGCACAGATACGCAGTATTTT.

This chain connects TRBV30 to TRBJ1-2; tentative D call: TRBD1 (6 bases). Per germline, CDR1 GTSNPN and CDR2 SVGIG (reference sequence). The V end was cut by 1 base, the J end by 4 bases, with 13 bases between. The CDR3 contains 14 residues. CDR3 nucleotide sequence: TGTGCCTGGAGTGAGCCGACAGGCCCCTATGGCTACACCTTC. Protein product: CAWSEPTGPYGYTF.

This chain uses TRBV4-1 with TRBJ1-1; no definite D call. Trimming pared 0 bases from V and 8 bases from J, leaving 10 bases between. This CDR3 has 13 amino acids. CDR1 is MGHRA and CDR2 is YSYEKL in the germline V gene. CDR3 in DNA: TGCGCCAGCAGCCAAGACCCGCTTGGGGAAGCTTTCTTT. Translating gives CASSQDPLGEAFF.

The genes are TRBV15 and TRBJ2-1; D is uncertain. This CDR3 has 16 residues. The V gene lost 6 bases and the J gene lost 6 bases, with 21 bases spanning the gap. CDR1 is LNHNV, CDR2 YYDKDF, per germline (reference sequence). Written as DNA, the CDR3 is TGTGCCACCAGTTCCGGGTCCCAGTATGTGACCAATGAGCAGTTCTTC. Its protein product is CATSSGSQYVTNEQFF.

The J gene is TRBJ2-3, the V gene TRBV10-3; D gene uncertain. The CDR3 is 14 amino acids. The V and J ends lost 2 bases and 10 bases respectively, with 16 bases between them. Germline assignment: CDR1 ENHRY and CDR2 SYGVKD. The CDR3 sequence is CAISELTLIEPQYF. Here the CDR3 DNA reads TGTGCCATCAGTGAGCTTACACTTATCGAGCCGCAGTATTTT.

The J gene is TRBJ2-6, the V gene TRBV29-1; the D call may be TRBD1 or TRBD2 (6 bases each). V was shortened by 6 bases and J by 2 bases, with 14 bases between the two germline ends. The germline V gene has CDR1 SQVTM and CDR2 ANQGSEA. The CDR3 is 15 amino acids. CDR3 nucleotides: TGCAGCGTACGTACCGGGGGCACTGGGGCCAACGTCCTGACTTTC. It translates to CSVRTGGTGANVLTF.